This T cell receptor (beta chain) was found in a study of Tregs in tolerant kidney transplant recipients. The table came from immunoSEQ multiplex PCR; TCRdb's copy has only in-frame clones and leaves some out. The sample features 11,000 to 15,000 clones, with approximately 25% in its top ten. General observations from the study: Some patients' samples used different primers over time, so nucleotide sequences weren't comparable.

The CDR3 loop spans 12 amino acids. V was shortened by 1 base and J by 6 bases, with 4 bases between the two germline ends. CDR1 LNHDA and CDR2 SQIVND come from the germline V gene (reference sequence). A remark on this clone: Its cognate antigen is unknown. The read terminates 3 residues before the CDR3 end, so the remaining end is supplied by the germline J gene.

Recipients received nonmyeloablative bone marrow transplants from related graft donors, with transient mixed chimerism. V is TRBV19 and J is TRBJ1-5, with no clear D. This sample comprised CD8+ T cells from blood (PBMCs), obtained 6 months after the transplant. The source is a human patient who received a combined kidney and bone marrow transplant. The graft donor may be the source of some T cells. The sequenced CDR3 bases are TGTGCCAGTAGTATAGGCGGTCAGCCC. Translating it yields CASSIGGQP. The complete CDR3 sequence is CASSIGGQPQHF.